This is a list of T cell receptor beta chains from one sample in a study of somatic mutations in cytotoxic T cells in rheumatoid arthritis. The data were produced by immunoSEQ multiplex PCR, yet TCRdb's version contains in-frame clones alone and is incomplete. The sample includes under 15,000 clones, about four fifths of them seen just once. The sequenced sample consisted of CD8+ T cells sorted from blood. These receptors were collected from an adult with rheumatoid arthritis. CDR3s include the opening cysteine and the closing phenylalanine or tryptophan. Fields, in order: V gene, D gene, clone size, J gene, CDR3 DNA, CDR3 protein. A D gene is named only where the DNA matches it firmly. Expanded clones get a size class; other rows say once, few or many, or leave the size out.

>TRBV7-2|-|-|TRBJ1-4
TGTGCCAGCAGGCCGCCTTGGGGGGAGGCGAATGAAAAACTGTTTTTT
CASRPPWGEANEKLFF
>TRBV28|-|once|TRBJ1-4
TGTGCCAGCAGTTTGGGCGGCGGGGGGGAAAAACTGTTTTTT
CASSLGGGGEKLFF
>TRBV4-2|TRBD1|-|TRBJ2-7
TGTGCCAGCAGCCAACCCGGACAGGAGTACGAGCAGTACTTC
CASSQPGQEYEQYF
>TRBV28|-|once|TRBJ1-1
TGTGCCAGCAGTTTCAGGGGAAGGACTGAAGCTTTCTTT
CASSFRGRTEAFF
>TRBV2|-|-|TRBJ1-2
TGTGCCAGCCTCCTAGACAGAGGGGGCTACACCTTC
CASLLDRGGYTF
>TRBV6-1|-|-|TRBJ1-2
TGTGCCAGCAGTGAAGATCCGGGGGCGAACTATGGCTACACCTTC
CASSEDPGANYGYTF
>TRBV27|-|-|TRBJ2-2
TGTGCCAGCAGTTTAGGGGGAGGTCGGGAGCTGTTTTTT
CASSLGGGRELFF
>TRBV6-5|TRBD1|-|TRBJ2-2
TGTGCCAGCACCGCCGGGACAGAAAACACCGGGGAGCTGTTTTTT
CASTAGTENTGELFF
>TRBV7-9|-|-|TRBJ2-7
TGTGCCAGCAGCTTAGGGTACCACAACGAGCAGTACTTC
CASSLGYHNEQYF
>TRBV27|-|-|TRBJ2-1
TGTGCCAGCAGTTTAACTCCCGGGCTTGGGGAGGGGGAAAATGAGCAGTTCTTC
CASSLTPGLGEGENEQFF
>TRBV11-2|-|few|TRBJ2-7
TGTGCCACCCAAGCAGGTCCGTACGAGCAGTACTTC
CATQAGPYEQYF
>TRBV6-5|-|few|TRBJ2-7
TGTGCCAGCAGTTACGAGCAGTACTTC
CASSYEQYF
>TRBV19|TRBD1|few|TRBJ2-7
TGTGCCAGTAGTTACTCATGGGGACAGGCGGCCTACGAGCAGTACTTC
CASSYSWGQAAYEQYF
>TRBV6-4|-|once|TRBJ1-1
TGTGCCAGCAGTGAGACCGGGAACACTGAAGCTTTCTTT
CASSETGNTEAFF
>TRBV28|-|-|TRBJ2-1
TGTGCCAGCAGTTTAGCGGCGGCCTACAATGAGCAGTTCTTC
CASSLAAAYNEQFF
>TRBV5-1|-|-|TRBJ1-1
TGCGCCAGCACCCGTGTGGCCCGGGGACCTGAGGCTTTCTTT
CASTRVARGPEAFF
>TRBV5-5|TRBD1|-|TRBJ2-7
TGTGCCAGCAGCTTGGTGCCCTCTCTCACAGGGGAAGGGTACGAGCAGTACTTC
CASSLVPSLTGEGYEQYF
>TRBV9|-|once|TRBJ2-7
TGTGCCAGCAGCGTAGGAGGACAGCCCTACGAGCAGTACTTC
CASSVGGQPYEQYF
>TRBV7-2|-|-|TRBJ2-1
TGTGCCAGCAGCTTAATCCAGCCTTACAATGAGCAGTTCTTC
CASSLIQPYNEQFF
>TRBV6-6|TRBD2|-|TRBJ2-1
TGTGCCAGCAGTGACCGGGAGGGCCGGAATGAGCAGTTCTTC
CASSDREGRNEQFF
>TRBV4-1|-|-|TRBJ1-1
TGCGCCAGCAGCACGGACACCTCGAACACTGAAGCTTTCTTT
CASSTDTSNTEAFF
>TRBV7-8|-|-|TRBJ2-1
TGTGCCAGCAGCTTAGTTGCAGGAGGCAGGGAGCAGTTCTTC
CASSLVAGGREQFF
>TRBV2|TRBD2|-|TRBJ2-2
TGTGCCAGCAGTGAGGGAGTAGCGGGAGGGCCGAGCGGGGAGCTGTTTTTT
CASSEGVAGGPSGELFF
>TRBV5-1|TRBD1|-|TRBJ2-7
TGCGCCAGCAGCCCCGGGACAGGAGTTACCTACGAGCAGTACTTC
CASSPGTGVTYEQYF
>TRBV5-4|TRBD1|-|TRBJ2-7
TGTGCCAGCAGTCCACGACCGGGACAGGGAGCCTACGAGCAGTACTTC
CASSPRPGQGAYEQYF
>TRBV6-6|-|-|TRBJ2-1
TGTGCCAGCACCCTACTGGTACGGGATGAGCAGTTCTTC
CASTLLVRDEQFF
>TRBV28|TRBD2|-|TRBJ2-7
TGTGCCAGCAGTGGACTAGCGTACGAGCAGTACTTC
CASSGLAYEQYF
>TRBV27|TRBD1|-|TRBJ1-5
TGTGCCAGCAGTTTACTCGGGGACAGGGGACAGCCCCAGCATTTT
CASSLLGDRGQPQHF
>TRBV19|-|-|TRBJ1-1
TGTGCCAGTAGTATATGGGGGGGGAGTACTGAAGCTTTCTTT
CASSIWGGSTEAFF
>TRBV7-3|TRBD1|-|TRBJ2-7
TGTGCCAGCAGCTGGGACAGGACCTACGGGCAGTACTTC
CASSWDRTYGQYF
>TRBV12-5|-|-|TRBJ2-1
TGTGCTAGTGGTAAACAGGGTTACAATGAGCAGTTCTTC
CASGKQGYNEQFF
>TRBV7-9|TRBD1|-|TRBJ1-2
TGTGCCAGCAGCCTAACCGACAGGGGAGACTATGGCTACACCTTC
CASSLTDRGDYGYTF
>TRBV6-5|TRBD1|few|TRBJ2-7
TGTGCCAGCAGTTACGGGACAGGAGCTTACGAGCAGTACTTC
CASSYGTGAYEQYF
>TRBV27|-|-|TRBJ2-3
TGTGCCAGTCGGACATCTAGCACAGATACGCAGTATTTT
CASRTSSTDTQYF
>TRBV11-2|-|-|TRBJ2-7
TGTGCCAGCAGCTTATTCCAGGGGCTCGAGCAGTACTTC
CASSLFQGLEQYF
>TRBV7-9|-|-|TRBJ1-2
TGTGCCAGCAGCTTAGGTGGCAGCGGAGGCTACACCTTC
CASSLGGSGGYTF
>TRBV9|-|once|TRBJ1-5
TGTGCCAGCAGCGTAGGAGCCCGGGGGGATCAGCCCCAGCATTTT
CASSVGARGDQPQHF